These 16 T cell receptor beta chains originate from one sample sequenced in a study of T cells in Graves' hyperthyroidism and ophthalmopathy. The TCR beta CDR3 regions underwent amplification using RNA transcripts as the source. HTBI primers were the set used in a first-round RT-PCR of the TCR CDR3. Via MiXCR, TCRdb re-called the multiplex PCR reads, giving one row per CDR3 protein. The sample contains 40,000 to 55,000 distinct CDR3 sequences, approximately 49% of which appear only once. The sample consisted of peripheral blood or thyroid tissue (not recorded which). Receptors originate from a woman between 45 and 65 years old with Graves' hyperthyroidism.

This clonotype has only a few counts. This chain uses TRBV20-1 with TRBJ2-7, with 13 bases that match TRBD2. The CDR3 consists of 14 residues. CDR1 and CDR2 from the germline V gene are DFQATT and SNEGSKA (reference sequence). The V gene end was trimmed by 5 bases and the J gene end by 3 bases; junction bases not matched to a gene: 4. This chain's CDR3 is CSAAGLAGIYEQYF. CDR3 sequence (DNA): TGCAGTGCTGCGGGACTAGCGGGAATCTACGAGCAGTACTTC.

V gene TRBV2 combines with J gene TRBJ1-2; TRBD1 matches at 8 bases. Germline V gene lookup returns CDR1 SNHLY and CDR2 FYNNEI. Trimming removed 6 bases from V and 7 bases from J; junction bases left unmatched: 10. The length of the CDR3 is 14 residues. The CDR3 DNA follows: TGTGCCAGCAGCCTGGAGACAGGGGCCGGTGGCTACACCTTC. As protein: CASSLETGAGGYTF.

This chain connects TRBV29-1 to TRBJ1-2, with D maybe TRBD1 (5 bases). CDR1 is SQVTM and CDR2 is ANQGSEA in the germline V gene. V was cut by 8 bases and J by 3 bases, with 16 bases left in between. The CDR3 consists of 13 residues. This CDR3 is CSIAWRGDYGYTF. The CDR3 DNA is TGCAGCATTGCCTGGAGGGGCGACTATGGCTACACCTTC.

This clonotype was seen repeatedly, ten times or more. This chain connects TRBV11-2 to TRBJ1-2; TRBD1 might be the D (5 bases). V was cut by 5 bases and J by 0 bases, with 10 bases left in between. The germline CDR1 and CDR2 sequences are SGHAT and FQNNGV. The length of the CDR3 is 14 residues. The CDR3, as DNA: TGTGCCAGCAGCCCCGGGACGGCTAACTATGGCTACACCTTC. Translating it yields CASSPGTANYGYTF.

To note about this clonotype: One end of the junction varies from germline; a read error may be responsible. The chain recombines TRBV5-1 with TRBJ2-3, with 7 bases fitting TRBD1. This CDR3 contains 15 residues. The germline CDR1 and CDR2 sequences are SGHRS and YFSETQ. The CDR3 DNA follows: TGCGCCAGCAGCGTCGACAGGGACACCACAGATAAGCAGTATTTT. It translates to CASSVDRDTTDKQYF.

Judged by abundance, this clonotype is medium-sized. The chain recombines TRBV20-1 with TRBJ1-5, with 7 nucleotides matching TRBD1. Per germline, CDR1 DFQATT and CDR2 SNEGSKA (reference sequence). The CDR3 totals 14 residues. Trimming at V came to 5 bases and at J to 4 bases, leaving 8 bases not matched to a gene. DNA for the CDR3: TGCAGTGCTTGGCCGGGGACAGCGAATCAGCCCCAGCATTTT. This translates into CSAWPGTANQPQHF.

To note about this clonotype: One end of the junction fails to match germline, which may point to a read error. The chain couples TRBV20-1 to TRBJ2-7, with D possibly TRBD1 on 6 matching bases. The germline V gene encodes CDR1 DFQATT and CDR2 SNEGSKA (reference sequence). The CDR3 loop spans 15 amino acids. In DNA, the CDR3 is TGCAGTGCTATCGACAGGAGAGTACTGGGCTACAAGCAGTGCTTC. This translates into CSAIDRRVLGYKQCF.

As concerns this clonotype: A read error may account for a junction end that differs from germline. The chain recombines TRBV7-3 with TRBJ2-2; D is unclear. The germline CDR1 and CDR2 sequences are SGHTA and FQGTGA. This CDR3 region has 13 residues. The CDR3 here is CASGLAGSGELFF. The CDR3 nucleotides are TGTGCCAGCGGCTTAGCAGGCTCCGGGGAGCTGTTTTTT.

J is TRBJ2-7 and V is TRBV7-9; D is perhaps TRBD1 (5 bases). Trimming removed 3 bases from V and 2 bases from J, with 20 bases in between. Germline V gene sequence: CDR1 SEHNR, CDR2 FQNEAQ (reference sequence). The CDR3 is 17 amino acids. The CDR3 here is CASSFFEAGIPPYEQYF. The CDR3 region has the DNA TGTGCCAGCAGCTTCTTCGAAGCAGGGATTCCCCCCTACGAGCAGTACTTC.

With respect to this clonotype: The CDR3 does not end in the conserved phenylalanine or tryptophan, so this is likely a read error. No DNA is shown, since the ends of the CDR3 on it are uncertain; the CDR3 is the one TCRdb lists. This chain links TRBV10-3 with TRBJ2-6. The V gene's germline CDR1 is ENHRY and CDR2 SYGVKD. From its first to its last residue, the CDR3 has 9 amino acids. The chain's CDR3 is CAISESYLD.

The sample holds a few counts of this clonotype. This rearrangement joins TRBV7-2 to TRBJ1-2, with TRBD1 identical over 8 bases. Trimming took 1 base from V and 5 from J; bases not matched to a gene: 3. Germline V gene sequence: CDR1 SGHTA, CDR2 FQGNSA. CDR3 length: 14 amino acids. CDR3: CASSLDRGWYGYTF. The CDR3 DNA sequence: TGTGCCAGCAGCTTAGACAGGGGGTGGTATGGCTACACCTTC.

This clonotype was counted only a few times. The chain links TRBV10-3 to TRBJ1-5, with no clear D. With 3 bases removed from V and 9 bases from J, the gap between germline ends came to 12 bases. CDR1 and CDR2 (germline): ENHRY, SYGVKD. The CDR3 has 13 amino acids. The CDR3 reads CAISEIGTGPQHF. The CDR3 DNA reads TGTGCCATCAGTGAAATTGGCACGGGGCCCCAGCATTTT.

Here the CDR3 reads CATSRDQMNTEAFF. The CDR3 coding sequence is TGTGCCACCAGCAGAGATCAAATGAACACTGAAGCTTTCTTT. This sequence joins TRBV15 and TRBJ1-1; D gene unclear. Trimming cost V 0 bases and J 0 bases, with 5 bases left between them. The germline V gene has CDR1 LNHNV and CDR2 YYDKDF (reference sequence). The CDR3 is made up of 14 amino acids.

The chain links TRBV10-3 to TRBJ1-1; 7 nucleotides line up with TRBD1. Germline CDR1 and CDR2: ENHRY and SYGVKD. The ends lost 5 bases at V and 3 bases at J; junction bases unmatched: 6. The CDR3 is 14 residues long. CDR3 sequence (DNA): TGTGCCATCAGTTGGGGACAGCTCCACACTGAAGCTTTCTTT. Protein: CAISWGQLHTEAFF.

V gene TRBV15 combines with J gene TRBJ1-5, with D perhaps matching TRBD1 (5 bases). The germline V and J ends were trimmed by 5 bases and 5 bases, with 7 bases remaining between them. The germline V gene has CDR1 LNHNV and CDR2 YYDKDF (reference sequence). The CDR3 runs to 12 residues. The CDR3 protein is CATSLQDQPQHF. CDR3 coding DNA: TGTGCCACCAGCCTACAGGATCAGCCCCAGCATTTT.

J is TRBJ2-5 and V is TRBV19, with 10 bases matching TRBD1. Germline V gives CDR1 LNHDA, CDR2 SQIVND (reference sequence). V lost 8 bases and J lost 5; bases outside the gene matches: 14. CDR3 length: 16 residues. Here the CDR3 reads CASFDRGRNTGETQYF. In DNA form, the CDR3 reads TGTGCCAGTTTTGACAGGGGGCGAAACACCGGGGAGACCCAGTACTTC.